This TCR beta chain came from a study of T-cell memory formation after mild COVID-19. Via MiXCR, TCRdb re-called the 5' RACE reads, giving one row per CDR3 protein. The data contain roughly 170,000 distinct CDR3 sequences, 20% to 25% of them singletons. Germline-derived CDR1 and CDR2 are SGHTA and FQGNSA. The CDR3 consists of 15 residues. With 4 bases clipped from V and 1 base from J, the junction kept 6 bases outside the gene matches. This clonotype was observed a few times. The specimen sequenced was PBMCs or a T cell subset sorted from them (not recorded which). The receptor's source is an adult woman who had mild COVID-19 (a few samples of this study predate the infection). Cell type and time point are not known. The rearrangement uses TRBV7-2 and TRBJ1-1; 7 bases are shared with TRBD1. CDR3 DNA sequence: TGTGCCAGCAGCTATCGGACAGGTACGAACACTGAAGCTTTCTTT. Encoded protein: CASSYRTGTNTEAFF.